Below are 29 T cell receptor beta chains sequenced from a single sample in a study of beta chain features in type 1 diabetes. Study results and limitations: Shorter TCRB CDR3s, moderately but significantly so, marked every one of the four CD4+ subsets in Type 1 diabetes patients.

No antigen has been assigned to these receptors. Expressed TCRB transcripts were sequenced, since all the RNA that had been isolated was reverse transcribed. Measured with immunoSEQ multiplex PCR; TCRdb has only the in-frame clones, and not every one. In the table there are roughly 350,000 clones, 8.5% to 10% of which are singletons. Sequencing was performed on central memory CD4+ T cells from blood. The source of these receptors is a man aged 25 to 45 with type 1 diabetes.

In this sample, this clone turned up many times. CDR3 protein: CASMTGTQYF. The CDR3 bases are TGTGCCAGCATGACGGGTACGCAGTATTTT. V and J are TRBV2 and TRBJ2-3; D uncertain. CDR3 size: 10 residues. Trimming left V 7 bases short and J 8 bases short, with 7 bases between. Germline V lookup: CDR1 SNHLY, CDR2 FYNNEI. Looking up the rest from reference TRBV2 and TRBJ2-3 gives the full variable domain: EPEVTQTPSHQVTQMGQEVILRCVPISNHLYFYWYRQILGQKVEFLVSFYNNEISEKSEIFDDQFSVERPDGSNFTLKIRSTKLEDSAMYFCASMTGTQYFGPGTRLTVL.

The chain combines TRBV9 with TRBJ2-7, with 14 bases that match TRBD2. Looked up from germline, CDR1 is SGDLS and CDR2 is YYNGEE. J gave up 7 bases and V 2 bases, and 5 bases lay outside the gene matches. This CDR3 is 15 amino acids long. Written as DNA, the CDR3 is TGTGCCAGCAGCGTTGGGACTAGCGGGAGTGAGGAGCAGTACTTC. Residues: CASSVGTSGSEEQYF.

This clone came up a few times. This chain joins TRBV11-2 and TRBJ1-5; D uncertain. CDR1 is SGHAT and CDR2 is FQNNGV in the germline V gene. V gave up 0 bases and J gave up 0 bases, with 0 bases separating them. CDR3 size: 13 residues. CDR3 amino acids: CASSLDSNQPQHF. The CDR3 DNA is TGTGCCAGCAGCTTAGATAGCAATCAGCCCCAGCATTTT.

This clone has ten or more counts. In DNA form, the CDR3 reads TGTGCCAGCAGCTTCAGCAGGGGGAACGAGCAGTACTTC. It encodes CASSFSRGNEQYF. The chain couples TRBV5-6 to TRBJ2-7, with TRBD1 matching over 7 bases. The trim removed 2 bases at V and 5 bases at J, leaving 4 bases unmatched. Germline lookup yields CDR1 SGHDT and CDR2 YYEEEE. The CDR3 loop spans 13 amino acids.

The chain combines TRBV28 with TRBJ1-2; D is possibly TRBD1 (6 bases). Germline values: CDR1 MDHEN, CDR2 SYDVKM. The CDR3 has 12 amino acids. The ends were cut back, 6 bases at V and 4 bases at J, with 9 bases in the middle. The CDR3, as DNA: TGTGCCAGCAGGCAAGGGGGCTATGGCTACACCTTC. Its protein is CASRQGGYGYTF.

The chain joins TRBV5-4 to TRBJ2-6; no reliable D call. Trimming took off 4 bases at V and 2 bases at J, with 7 bases between the two ends. The CDR3 is made up of 14 amino acids. Germline lookup yields CDR1 SGHNT and CDR2 YYREEE (reference sequence). For the CDR3, the DNA is TGTGCCAGCAGCCCACCCACTGGGGCCAACGTCCTGACTTTC. This sequence encodes CASSPPTGANVLTF.

This clone was recorded many times. J is TRBJ2-6 and V is TRBV18; possible D gene TRBD1, 6 bases. Trimming left V 3 bases short and J 2 bases short, with 17 bases between. The CDR3 extends over 18 amino acids. Germline values: CDR1 KGHSH, CDR2 LQKENI. The CDR3 DNA reads as TGTGCCAGCTCACCCGTACCTACAGGGTCGGCTGGGGCCAACGTCCTGACTTTC. This sequence encodes CASSPVPTGSAGANVLTF.

Only a few counts were recorded for this clone. The J gene is TRBJ2-6, the V gene TRBV19; the D gene could be TRBD1 or TRBD2 (5 bases each). Trimming cost V 5 bases and J 0 bases, with 20 bases left between them. Germline V gene data show CDR1 as LNHDA and CDR2 as SQIVND (reference sequence). This CDR3 is 19 amino acids long. CDR3 DNA: TGTGCCAGTAGTGCCCCCAGGGACGCCTGGGTCTCTGGGGCCAACGTCCTGACTTTC. Translation: CASSAPRDAWVSGANVLTF.

The J gene is TRBJ1-2, the V gene TRBV18; the match to TRBD1 covers 7 bases. Germline-derived CDR1 and CDR2 are KGHSH and LQKENI. The CDR3 totals 16 residues. J lost 5 bases, V lost 1 base, and 10 bases had no gene match. CDR3 sequence reads: CASSPQGDSPLYGYTF. The CDR3 coding sequence is TGTGCCAGCTCACCACAAGGGGACAGTCCTTTATATGGCTACACCTTC.

The CDR3: CASSLNQGASLSDTQYF. The CDR3 region has the DNA TGTGCCAGCAGCTTGAACCAGGGGGCAAGTCTTTCAGATACGCAGTATTTT. J is TRBJ2-3 and V is TRBV11-2; 8 positions agree with TRBD1. The CDR3 consists of 17 residues. Germline CDR1 is SGHAT and CDR2 is FQNNGV. V was clipped by 3 bases and J by 4 bases; unmatched bases: 12.

The gene calls are TRBV6-5 and TRBJ2-1; 10 positions agree with TRBD2. CDR3 length: 15 amino acids. The germline V gene has CDR1 MNHEY and CDR2 SVGAGI. Losses at the gene ends were 6 bases for V and 4 bases for J; bases not matched to a gene: 6. CDR3 residues: CASRFGTSVYNEQFF. The DNA for the CDR3 is TGTGCCAGCAGGTTCGGGACTAGCGTGTACAATGAGCAGTTCTTC.

This chain links TRBV5-1 with TRBJ1-2; D gene ambiguous. V was clipped by 4 bases and J by 0 bases, with 13 bases between them. This CDR3 has 15 amino acids. Germline V gene data show CDR1 as SGHRS and CDR2 as YFSETQ. The CDR3 loop reads CASSPGGSANYGYTF. CDR3 coding DNA: TGCGCCAGCAGCCCGGGCGGATCAGCTAACTATGGCTACACCTTC.

This chain uses TRBV6-1 with TRBJ1-4; D unclear. The CDR3 runs 18 residues. The germline V gene encodes CDR1 MNHNS and CDR2 SASEGT. The V and J ends lost 2 bases and 0 bases respectively, with 16 bases between them. In DNA, the CDR3 is TGTGCCAGCAGTGAACGGCCCCTGACTACTTCAACTAATGAAAAACTGTTTTTT. It is translated as CASSERPLTTSTNEKLFF.

This clone was picked up a small number of times. The V and J genes are TRBV2 and TRBJ2-5; D gene uncertain. The V gene's germline CDR1 is SNHLY and CDR2 FYNNEI. The CDR3 loop spans 13 amino acids. V was clipped by 4 bases and J by 5 bases, with 11 bases between them. The CDR3 DNA follows: TGTGCCAGCAGTGGCCAGCGAACGGAGACCCAGTACTTC. Amino acid sequence: CASSGQRTETQYF.

This clone was observed a handful of times. The chain uses TRBV27 and TRBJ2-6; 8 bases fit TRBD1. Germline CDR1 MNHEY, CDR2 SMNVEV (reference sequence). This CDR3 is built from 19 residues. J was trimmed by 0 bases and V by 6 bases; bases with no gene match: 13. The CDR3 sequence: CASRRRPGTGTSGANVLTF. The CDR3 nucleotides read TGTGCCAGCAGACGAAGACCTGGGACAGGTACCTCTGGGGCCAACGTCCTGACTTTC.

This chain connects TRBV11-2 to TRBJ2-7; maybe TRBD1 (6 bases). Trimming shortened V by 3 bases and J by 0 bases, and 9 bases separated the two germline ends. The CDR3 sequence is 14 residues long. CDR1 SGHAT and CDR2 FQNNGV come from the germline V gene. The CDR3 coding sequence is TGTGCCAGCAGCTTCGCAGGGGTCTCCTACGAGCAGTACTTC. Translated: CASSFAGVSYEQYF.

This chain connects TRBV7-2 to TRBJ2-1; 8 positions agree with TRBD1. The germline gives CDR1 SGHTA, CDR2 FQGNSA. J gave up 4 bases and V 3 bases, and 5 bases lay outside the gene matches. CDR3 length: 15 amino acids. The CDR3 spells CASSFGQGLYNEQFF. CDR3 nucleotide sequence: TGTGCCAGCAGCTTTGGACAGGGTTTGTACAATGAGCAGTTCTTC.

The chain links TRBV1 to TRBJ2-3; the tabulated D call, TRBD2, remains unverified against the DNA. TRBV1 is a listed pseudogene. The CDR3 has 17 residues. Here the CDR3 DNA reads TGCACCAGCAGCCCCCCCCACCGCGAGGGTTCGGGAGATACGCAGTATTTT. Amino acids: CTSSPPHREGSGDTQYF.

The V and J genes are TRBV7-7 and TRBJ2-1, with 16 bases that match TRBD2. Germline V gene sequence: CDR1 SSHAT, CDR2 FNYEAQ (reference sequence). The CDR3 totals 17 residues. J gave up 9 bases and V 5 bases, and 10 bases lay outside the gene matches. CDR3 residues: CASSLRSGTSGRAEQFF. The CDR3 region has the DNA TGTGCCAGCAGCCTACGTTCTGGGACTAGCGGGAGGGCTGAGCAGTTCTTC. The variable domain in full, completed from reference TRBV7-7 and TRBJ2-1, reads GAGVSQSPRYKVTKRGQDVTLRCDPISSHATLYWYQQALGQGPEFLTYFNYEAQPDKSGLPSDRFSAERPEGSISTLTIQRTEQRDSAMYRCASSLRSGTSGRAEQFFGPGTRLTVL.

This clone came up a few times. One end of the junction is discordant with germline, which a read error may explain. J is TRBJ2-1 and V is TRBV4-1; D is ambiguous. CDR3 length equals 11 residues. The germline CDR1 and CDR2 sequences are MGHRA and YSYEKL. The CDR3 is CASSQVNEQFF. CDR3 in DNA: TGTGCCAGCAGCCAAGTCAATGAGCAGTTCTTC.

This clone has a handful of counts. The V call is TRBV11-2, the J call TRBJ2-1, with 7 bases that match TRBD2. The junction had 17 bases not matched to a gene; V was cut back by 7 bases and J by 8 bases. From germline, CDR1 is SGHAT and CDR2 FQNNGV. This CDR3 is 16 amino acids long. The CDR3: CASNNWERDWRYEQFF. The CDR3 DNA sequence: TGTGCCAGCAACAATTGGGAGCGGGATTGGAGGTATGAGCAGTTCTTC.

This clone was recorded a few times. The V gene is TRBV6-5, the J gene TRBJ2-5, with 7 bases aligning to TRBD1. Trimming at V came to 0 bases and at J to 4 bases, leaving 5 bases not matched to a gene. The V gene's germline CDR1 is MNHEY and CDR2 SVGAGI. The CDR3 sequence is 15 residues long. The CDR3 coding sequence is TGTGCCAGCAGTTACTCAGGGGGCTCGGGAGAGACCCAGTACTTC. Protein product: CASSYSGGSGETQYF.

Regarding this clone: Other DNA sequences from this sample encode an identical CDR3 as well. The rearrangement uses TRBV2 and TRBJ2-7, with TRBD2 identical over 11 bases. Germline loops: CDR1 SNHLY, CDR2 FYNNEI. V gave up 2 bases and J gave up 4 bases; unmatched junction bases: 1. The CDR3 has 14 residues. The CDR3: CASSELAGGYEQYF. CDR3 DNA: TGTGCCAGCAGTGAATTAGCGGGAGGGTACGAGCAGTACTTC. Variable domain in full (rest from reference TRBV2 and TRBJ2-7): EPEVTQTPSHQVTQMGQEVILRCVPISNHLYFYWYRQILGQKVEFLVSFYNNEISEKSEIFDDQFSVERPDGSNFTLKIRSTKLEDSAMYFCASSELAGGYEQYFGPGTRLTVT.

This clone has more than one count but fewer than ten. At the DNA level, this CDR3 is encoded by other sequences in the same sample as well. The chain joins TRBV18 to TRBJ2-7, with a weak D call TRBD2 (5 bases). Per germline, CDR1 KGHSH and CDR2 LQKENI. V was cut by 3 bases and J by 1 base, with 7 bases left in between. The CDR3 has 13 amino acids. The CDR3, as DNA: TGTGCCAGCTCACCCGCGGGTTCCTACGAGCAGTACTTC. It translates to CASSPAGSYEQYF.

This clone turned up a few times. The sample holds other DNA sequences that translate to the same CDR3. The chain couples TRBV10-3 to TRBJ1-2, with TRBD1 identical over 9 bases. From germline, CDR1 is ENHRY and CDR2 SYGVKD. The CDR3 consists of 13 residues. V was clipped by 10 bases and J by 5 bases; unmatched bases: 8. CDR3 sequence (DNA): TGTGCCAGCAAGGGACAGGGTCAGTATGGCTACACCTTC. Encoded protein: CASKGQGQYGYTF.

This clone showed up many times. The genes are TRBV19 and TRBJ2-3, with D possibly called TRBD1 or TRBD2 (5 bases each). V lost 7 bases and J lost 3, with 14 bases in between. Germline lookup yields CDR1 LNHDA and CDR2 SQIVND (reference sequence). This CDR3 region has 14 residues. The CDR3 loop reads CASTIGGGTDTQYF. In DNA, the CDR3 is TGTGCCAGTACCATCGGTGGGGGTACAGATACGCAGTATTTT.

The chain recombines TRBV9 with TRBJ2-1; possible D gene TRBD2, 5 bases. Trimming took 0 bases from V and 3 from J, leaving 10 bases between them. The CDR3 has 15 amino acids. Germline assignment: CDR1 SGDLS and CDR2 YYNGEE. CDR3 loop: CASSVADYLYNEQFF. The CDR3 coding sequence is TGTGCCAGCAGCGTAGCAGACTACCTCTACAATGAGCAGTTCTTC.

The chain recombines TRBV18 with TRBJ1-6; D is undetermined. This CDR3 has 12 residues. Per the germline V gene, CDR1 is KGHSH and CDR2 is LQKENI. The V gene lost 3 bases and the J gene lost 7 bases, with 4 bases spanning the gap. This CDR3 is CASSPPNSPLHF. The CDR3 nucleotides read TGTGCCAGCTCACCGCCCAATTCACCCCTCCACTTT. Together with reference TRBV18 and TRBJ1-6, the CDR3 gives the full variable domain: NAGVMQNPRHLVRRRGQEARLRCSPMKGHSHVYWYRQLPEEGLKFMVYLQKENIIDESGMPKERFSAEFPKEGPSILRIQQVVRGDSAAYFCASSPPNSPLHFGNGTRLTVT.

J is TRBJ2-5 and V is TRBV5-1; D gene unclear. The germline CDR1 and CDR2 sequences are SGHRS and YFSETQ. CDR3 size: 16 residues. The V gene lost 4 bases and the J gene lost 5 bases, with 21 bases spanning the gap. The CDR3 sequence is CASSPPLGTSIETQYF. The DNA for the CDR3 is TGCGCCAGCAGCCCCCCCCTTGGTACTTCGATCGAGACCCAGTACTTC. The whole variable domain, remainder taken from reference TRBV5-1 and TRBJ2-5, is KAGVTQTPRYLIKTRGQQVTLSCSPISGHRSVSWYQQTPGQGLQFLFEYFSETQRNKGNFPGRFSGRQFSNSRSEMNVSTLELGDSALYLCASSPPLGTSIETQYFGPGTRLLVL.